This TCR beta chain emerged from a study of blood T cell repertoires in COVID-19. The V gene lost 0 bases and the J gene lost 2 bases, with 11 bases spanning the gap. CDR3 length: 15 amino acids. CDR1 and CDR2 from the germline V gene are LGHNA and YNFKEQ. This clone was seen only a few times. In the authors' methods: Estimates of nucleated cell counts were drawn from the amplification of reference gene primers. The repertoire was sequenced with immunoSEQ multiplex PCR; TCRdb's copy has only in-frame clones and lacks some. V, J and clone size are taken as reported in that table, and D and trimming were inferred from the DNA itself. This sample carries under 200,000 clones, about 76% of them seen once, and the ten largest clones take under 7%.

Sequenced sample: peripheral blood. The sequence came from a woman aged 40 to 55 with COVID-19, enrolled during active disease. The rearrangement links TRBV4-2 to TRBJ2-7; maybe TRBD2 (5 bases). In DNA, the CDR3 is TGTGCCAGCAGCCAAGATTATAGCGCAGCCTACGAGCAGTACTTC. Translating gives CASSQDYSAAYEQYF.